This T cell receptor (beta chain) was observed in a study of OX40 agonist ivuxolimab in advanced cancers. Only in-frame clones appear in the TCRdb table, and some are missing; sequencing was by immunoSEQ multiplex PCR. The data contain about 150,000 clones, roughly 94% of them seen just once; the ten biggest clones take up approximately 0.32%. CDR1 is SGHRS, CDR2 YFSETQ, per germline. The CDR3 covers 17 residues. V shed 1 base, J shed 4 bases, and the junction held 7 bases outside the gene matches. V is TRBV5-1 and J is TRBJ2-2, with 10 bases lining up with TRBD2. This sample comprised CD4+ or CD8+ T cells sorted from blood, obtained in a trial of the OX40 agonist ivuxolimab. The TCR was taken from an adult with an advanced solid tumor such as melanoma, head and neck, liver or kidney cancer. CDR3 nucleotide sequence: TGCGCCAGCAGCTTGCCTAGCGGGAGCGGGGGCACCGGGGAGCTGTTTTTT. Translated, it gives CASSLPSGSGGTGELFF.